Each of the 13 T cell receptor beta chains below was sequenced from the same sample in a study of metastatic and nonmetastatic thyroid tumors. All patients reached thyroid surgery having received no treatment beforehand. MiXCR was used by TCRdb to re-call the PCR reads. The sample includes approximately 13,000 clones, 24% of them seen just once. The sequencing sample was made of blood. The receptors come from a male donor with papillary thyroid cancer or a benign thyroid nodule (not recorded which). Some clones in this sample may be carry-over from other donors' samples.

The chain recombines TRBV7-2 with TRBJ2-2, with TRBD1 identical over 10 bases. The trim removed 3 bases at V and 7 bases at J, leaving 5 bases unmatched. Germline V lookup: CDR1 SGHTA, CDR2 FQGNSA. The CDR3 is 15 amino acids. This CDR3 reads CASSLRQGAGGELFF. In DNA, the CDR3 is TGTGCCAGCAGCTTGCGACAGGGGGCGGGCGGGGAGCTGTTTTTT.

Only a few counts were recorded for this clone. This chain connects TRBV15 to TRBJ2-1; D is undetermined. CDR1 LNHNV and CDR2 YYDKDF come from the germline V gene (reference sequence). V was cut by 3 bases and J by 5 bases, with 11 bases left in between. The CDR3 totals 14 residues. The CDR3 DNA reads TGTGCCACCAGCAGGGTGACGAGAAACAATGAGCAGTTCTTC. Its protein is CATSRVTRNNEQFF.

At least ten counts were recorded for this clone. The CDR3 nucleotides are TGTGCCAGTAGTATCGGTGTCCTGAACACTGAAGCTTTCTTT. Its translation: CASSIGVLNTEAFF. The chain links TRBV19 to TRBJ1-1; the D is unclear. CDR1 is LNHDA, CDR2 SQIVND, per germline (reference sequence). The CDR3 spans 14 residues. V gave up 3 bases and J gave up 0 bases, with 8 bases separating them. Based on the CDR3 plus reference TRBV19 and TRBJ1-1, the full variable domain is DGGITQSPKYLFRKEGQNVTLSCEQNLNHDAMYWYRQDPGQGLRLIYYSQIVNDFQKGDIAEGYSVSREKKESFPLTVTSAQKNPTAFYLCASSIGVLNTEAFFGQGTRLTVV.

This clone showed up many times. The chain couples TRBV6-6 to TRBJ1-5, with D maybe TRBD1 (6 bases). CDR3 length: 16 residues. The V and J ends lost 0 bases and 0 bases respectively, with 9 bases between them. The V gene's germline CDR1 is MNHNY and CDR2 SVGAGI (reference sequence). CDR3 nucleotide sequence: TGTGCCAGCAGTTACTCGAGGGGGATTAGCAATCAGCCCCAGCATTTT. Protein product: CASSYSRGISNQPQHF.

This clone was found a few times. The chain combines TRBV19 with TRBJ1-2, with 8 positions matching TRBD1. CDR3 length: 15 residues. The V segment lost 5 bases and the J segment 5 bases; nucleotides outside the gene matches: 10. CDR1 and CDR2 from the germline V gene are LNHDA and SQIVND (reference sequence). CDR3 region: CASSASGQAGYGYTF. In DNA form, the CDR3 reads TGTGCCAGTAGTGCATCGGGACAGGCTGGTTATGGCTACACCTTC.

This clone was detected only a few times. The chain has TRBV30 and TRBJ1-2, with D possibly TRBD1 on 5 matching bases. The CDR3 consists of 12 residues. Trimming shortened V by 2 bases and J by 9 bases, and 13 bases separated the two germline ends. The germline gives CDR1 GTSNPN, CDR2 SVGIG (reference sequence). The CDR3 loop reads CAWSSDTGSYTF. In nucleotides, the CDR3 is TGTGCCTGGAGTTCGGACACTGGAAGCTACACCTTC.

This sequence joins TRBV20-1 and TRBJ2-1; D ambiguous. V gave up 5 bases and J gave up 6 bases, with 8 bases separating them. Germline loops: CDR1 DFQATT, CDR2 SNEGSKA (reference sequence). The CDR3 runs 11 residues. CDR3 in amino acids: CSAFKFNEQFF. As DNA, the CDR3 is TGCAGTGCTTTTAAGTTCAATGAGCAGTTCTTC.

The rearrangement links TRBV6-1 to TRBJ2-1; D is possibly TRBD1 (6 bases). V shed 6 bases and J shed 0 bases, with 12 bases lying between them. Germline V lookup: CDR1 MNHNS, CDR2 SASEGT. The CDR3 sequence is 15 residues long. The CDR3 reads CASSQQTGSYNEQFF. In DNA form, the CDR3 reads TGTGCCAGCAGCCAACAGACAGGCTCCTACAATGAGCAGTTCTTC.

This chain connects TRBV13 to TRBJ2-3, with D possibly matching TRBD2 (5 bases). V lost 5 bases, J lost 4 bases, and 22 bases lay in between. In germline, CDR1 is PRHDT, CDR2 FYEKMQ (reference sequence). The CDR3 is 17 amino acids. Here the CDR3 reads CASSAKSGGGYADTQYF. CDR3 DNA: TGTGCCAGCAGCGCCAAGTCGGGCGGAGGCTACGCAGATACGCAGTATTTT.

The genes are TRBV6-1 and TRBJ1-5; D is unresolved. Trimming cost V 6 bases and J 7 bases, with 13 bases left between them. CDR1 and CDR2 from the germline V gene are MNHNS and SASEGT. The CDR3 extends over 13 amino acids. This chain's CDR3 is CASSLDGIQPQHF. The CDR3 DNA follows: TGTGCCAGCAGCTTGGACGGTATCCAGCCCCAGCATTTT.

The chain has TRBV20-1 and TRBJ2-7; 11 nucleotides align to TRBD2. Germline CDR1 reads DFQATT; CDR2 reads SNEGSKA (reference sequence). The CDR3 is made up of 16 amino acids. J lost 2 bases, V lost 8 bases, and 14 bases had no gene match. The CDR3 region has the DNA TGCAGTTCCTCCGAGGTTAGCGGGAGGGCGGCCTACGAGCAGTACTTC. Translation: CSSSEVSGRAAYEQYF.

The chain links TRBV18 to TRBJ2-2, with D possibly called TRBD1 or TRBD2 (5 bases each). The V end lost 4 bases, the J end lost 7 bases, and 13 bases lay between the germline ends. The CDR3 contains 14 residues. The germline V gene encodes CDR1 KGHSH and CDR2 LQKENI. Written as DNA, the CDR3 is TGTGCCAGCTCACTGGGACCTAGTATCGGGGAGCTGTTTTTT. The encoded protein is CASSLGPSIGELFF.

The CDR3 nucleotides are TGTGCCAGCAGTTTTAGGAAACTAACTGTGAACACCGGGGAGCTGTTTTTT. This translates into CASSFRKLTVNTGELFF. The rearrangement links TRBV27 to TRBJ2-2; D is ambiguous. This CDR3 region has 17 residues. Trimming pared 3 bases from V and 1 base from J, leaving 15 bases between. Germline lookup yields CDR1 MNHEY and CDR2 SMNVEV (reference sequence).